Sequencing of this TCR beta chain was carried out in a study of immune evolution from preneoplasia to lung adenocarcinoma. Study findings and constraints: Top clone share appeared to fall from AAH through AIS, MIA, adenocarcinoma. Clonality was highest in normal lung, lower in later-stage lesions apparently.

The data were produced by immunoSEQ multiplex PCR, yet TCRdb's version contains in-frame clones alone and is incomplete. The sample includes about 4,300 clones, around four fifths of them seen just once. V was pared by 3 bases and J by 7 bases, with 6 bases of the junction left unmatched. The germline V gene encodes CDR1 SGHRS and CDR2 YFSETQ. The CDR3 is 14 amino acids. As for this clone: Antigen specificity is unknown.

Resections took place in Japan or China from the mid-2010s to the late 2010s. This receptor was obtained from a person aged 55-80 years with lung adenocarcinoma. This chain connects TRBV5-1 to TRBJ1-2, with 10 bases identical to TRBD1. The sequenced material came from FFPE minimally invasive lung adenocarcinoma tissue. The CDR3 DNA follows: TGCGCCAGCAGCTCTAAAGGACAGGGGGTTGGCTACACCTTC. Translated: CASSSKGQGVGYTF.